This TCR beta chain was captured by sequencing in a study of sequential checkpoint blockade in melanoma (dated by TCRdb to the late 2010s). Context from the whole study: Patients were assigned by 1:1 randomization to either first-line nivolumab followed by ipilimumab (arm A) or ipilimumab followed by nivolumab (arm B). Maintenance nivolumab came after each of the two trial sequences.

The treatment or condition label of this sample denotes: randomized to nivolumab then ipilimumab (arm A) or the reverse (arm B). None of the patients in the trial had previously been given DNA-damaging chemotherapy. On a FACS Aria II flow cytometer, live CD3+CD8+ cells that were negative for CD19 and CD56 were sorted from thawed PBMCs. Samples came from patients with melanoma in CheckMate 064, a randomized, open-label phase II trial of sequential checkpoint blockade. Leukapheresis was used to collect peripheral blood mononuclear cells, which were then purified with Ficoll-Paque and frozen in human serum with roughly 10% DMSO. Right after sorting, the blood CD3+CD8+ cells were verified to be >98% pure, and DNA extraction followed. A word on this clone: Its specific antigen is unknown. No per-base quality is available; no much larger clone lies one base away.

Study-level results and caveats: The model for predicting response that combines TCR metrics with mutation burden needs to be validated in larger, independent patient cohorts.

The immunoSEQ Assay was used to immunosequence TCRbeta CDR3 regions from genomic DNA. Before high-throughput sequencing, the genomic DNA was amplified using bias-controlled multiplex PCR. In the source study's methods: To quantify the absolute abundance of each unique TCRbeta CDR3 region, the sequences were collapsed and filtered. Clonality, defined as 1 minus Pielou's evenness, was calculated using only productive rearrangements. A previously published method was used to identify clones with significantly greater frequencies in on-treatment samples than in baseline samples. TCRdb provides this immuneACCESS table in a form limited to in-frame rearrangements. Some clones are lacking; in checked studies, under half of them reflect an unresolved V gene, and why the rest are absent is not known. V and J calls and clone size are given by that table; D and trimming were obtained from the DNA. The sample contains 15,000 to 20,000 clones, more than 70% of them found a single time. Jointly, the top ten make up 36% of the sample.

After removal of 3 bases from V and 5 bases from J, the junction retains 7 bases not matched to a gene. Spanning cysteine to phenylalanine, the CDR3 consists of 14 amino acids. Only the CDR3 DNA stays, 42 bases, in frame from base 1. Looking up the germline V gene yields CDR1 SGHRS and CDR2 YFSETQ. The sequencing here drew on CD8+ T cells sorted from blood (inferred from file names), taken from a patient given nivolumab and ipilimumab in sequence. This TCR derives from a human donor with melanoma. The chain is assembled from TRBV5-1 and TRBJ1-2, and TRBD1 matches 7 of the central bases. CDR3 sequence: CASSSRTGRYGYTF. The DNA is as follows: TGCGCCAGCAGCTCTAGGACAGGACGGTATGGCTACACCTTC. With all but the CDR3 taken from the reference TRBV5-1 and TRBJ1-2 genes, the full variable domain is: KAGVTQTPRYLIKTRGQQVTLSCSPISGHRSVSWYQQTPGQGLQFLFEYFSETQRNKGNFPGRFSGRQFSNSRSEMNVSTLELGDSALYLCASSSRTGRYGYTFGSGTRLTVV.